A selection of T cell receptor beta chains follows, all from one sample in a study of post-analysis software for immune sequencing data. One entry per CDR3 protein, called by TCRdb with MiXCR from the PCR reads. The sample records roughly 600,000 distinct CDR3 sequences, 44% being singletons. The sample consisted of blood. Source of these receptors: a girl aged 10 to 17 with multiple sclerosis. CDR3s include the opening cysteine and the closing phenylalanine or tryptophan. The D gene is left open where the match is weak. Clone size is shown for a subset of rows, as once, few, many or a class of expanded clone.

- | TRBD1 | 19 | TRBJ1-2 | TRBV12-3/TRBV12-4 | TGTGCCAGCAGTTTAGAAGGCCTACAGGGGCCCATCCCGGGTATAGGCTACACCTTC | CASSLEGLQGPIPGIGYTF
few | - | 13 | TRBJ2-3 | TRBV10-1 | TGCGCCAGCAGTGAGAGGGATTCGGATACGCAGTATTTT | CASSERDSDTQYF
- | - | 14 | TRBJ1-4 | TRBV4-2 | TGTGCCAGCAGCCAAGAGGCGAGGGGGGAAAAACTGTTTTTT | CASSQEARGEKLFF
- | - | 15 | TRBJ2-7 | TRBV10-3 | TGTGCCATCAGTGACGGGGGCTTGTCAACCTACGAGCAGTACTTC | CAISDGGLSTYEQYF
- | TRBD2 | 16 | TRBJ2-7 | TRBV10-3 | TGTGCCATCAGTGAGAAGGGCGGGAGAGATAGGGACGAGCAGTACTTC | CAISEKGGRDRDEQYF
few | - | 14 | TRBJ1-2 | TRBV12-3/TRBV12-4 | TGTGCCAGCAGTCAGCAGGGAAGGCCAGGTGGCTACACCTTC | CASSQQGRPGGYTF
few | - | 11 | TRBJ1-2 | TRBV2 | TGTGCCAGTCACGTCGGACGGAGATACACCTTC | CASHVGRRYTF
- | TRBD2 | 17 | TRBJ2-3 | TRBV5-1 | TGCGCCAGCAGCGTGACCGGGACTAGCGGGGAAACAGATACGCAGTATTTT | CASSVTGTSGETDTQYF
- | - | 11 | TRBJ1-6 | TRBV2 | TGTGCCAGCAAAAAGAGCTCGCCCCTCCACTTT | CASKKSSPLHF
- | TRBD1 | 12 | TRBJ1-1 | TRBV20-1 | TGCAGTGCTGGACAGGGGGAAACTGAAGCTTTCTTT | CSAGQGETEAFF
- | - | 14 | TRBJ2-7 | TRBV4-2 | TGTGCCAGCAGCCAAGACAGGGGTCACGACGAGCAGTACTTC | CASSQDRGHDEQYF
few | - | 12 | TRBJ1-2 | TRBV4-2 | TGTGCCAGCAGTGATCCAGAGGATGGCTACACCTTC | CASSDPEDGYTF
- | TRBD1 | 16 | TRBJ2-7 | TRBV4-1 | TGCGCCAGCAGCCAACTACCGGGACAGGGGGCTTACGAGCAGTACTTC | CASSQLPGQGAYEQYF
few | - | 13 | TRBJ2-3 | TRBV20-1 | TGCAGTGCTAGTAACTCCCGCACAGATACGCAGTATTTT | CSASNSRTDTQYF
- | - | 13 | TRBJ2-5 | TRBV6-5 | TGTGCCAGCGGAAACAGGGTTCGCGAGACCCAGTACTTC | CASGNRVRETQYF
few | - | 14 | TRBJ1-2 | TRBV12-3/TRBV12-4 | TGTGCCAGCAGTTTGCACGGGACACAGTATGGCTACACCTTC | CASSLHGTQYGYTF
- | - | 16 | TRBJ1-2 | TRBV15 | TGTGCCACCAGCAGATACTCCCCCTCCAGTAACTATGGCTACACCTTC | CATSRYSPSSNYGYTF
once | - | 16 | TRBJ1-1 | TRBV24-1 | TGTGCCACCAGTGAATCTACGCCGACAGGGAACACTGAAGCTTTCTTT | CATSESTPTGNTEAFF
- | - | 13 | TRBJ2-7 | TRBV6-5 | TGTGCCAGCAGTCTCACCGGGCCACGCGAGCAGTACTTC | CASSLTGPREQYF
few | - | 16 | TRBJ2-3 | TRBV5-4 | TGTGCCAGCAGCTCAAACATTCTAGCGCGCACAGATACGCAGTATTTT | CASSSNILARTDTQYF
- | - | 15 | TRBJ2-5 | TRBV6-5 | TGTGCCAGCAGACCTCATCAGGGGGGCAGAGAGACCCAGTACTTC | CASRPHQGGRETQYF
- | TRBD1 | 14 | TRBJ1-3 | TRBV5-6 | TGTGCCAGCACTATGGAAGGGGGCAGGAACACCATATATTTT | CASTMEGGRNTIYF
- | - | 14 | TRBJ2-3 | TRBV20-1 | TGCAGTGCTCGACCCGGGACCGTCACAGATACGCAGTATTTT | CSARPGTVTDTQYF
- | - | 16 | TRBJ2-7 | TRBV4-1 | TGCGCCAGCCAAGTTCTTCGTGCAGGGCGAGGATACGAGCAGTACTTC | CASQVLRAGRGYEQYF
- | - | 13 | TRBJ1-5 | TRBV6-6 | TGTGCCAGCAGCCCCCGCGATGGGGGGCCCCAGCATTTT | CASSPRDGGPQHF
- | TRBD2 | 13 | TRBJ2-5 | TRBV20-1 | TGCAGTGCTAGAGATCTAACTAGCGATACCCAGTACTTC | CSARDLTSDTQYF
- | - | 13 | TRBJ1-2 | TRBV4-1 | TGCGCCAGCAGCCAGGGGCCCCCCTATGGCTACACCTTC | CASSQGPPYGYTF